This TCR beta chain derives from a study of blood T cell repertoires in COVID-19. Whole-study context: The United States, Italy and Spain were the sources of the acute and convalescent COVID-19 samples.

The V and J ends lost 0 bases and 3 bases, in that order; junction bases with no gene match: 11. CDR1 is SGHNT, CDR2 YENEEA, per germline. This CDR3 has 17 residues. Which cohort a participant joined came from the clinical history participants gave. Per the study methods: Scientists estimated how many nucleated cells there were by amplifying reference gene primers. Produced via immunoSEQ multiplex PCR; TCRdb's table is partial and in-frame only. V and J calls and clone size come straight from that table; D and trimming were deduced from the DNA. Among about 210,000 clones listed, approximately 80% were seen once.

The rearrangement joins TRBV11-3 to TRBJ2-7, with TRBD2 identical over 7 bases. This receptor was identified in a woman between 50 and 59 years old with acute COVID-19. Sequencing used PBMCs or T cells enriched from blood (not recorded which). The CDR3, as DNA: TGTGCCAGCAGCTTAGATTCCGGGACTACCCACATCTACGAGCAGTACTTC. This translates into CASSLDSGTTHIYEQYF.